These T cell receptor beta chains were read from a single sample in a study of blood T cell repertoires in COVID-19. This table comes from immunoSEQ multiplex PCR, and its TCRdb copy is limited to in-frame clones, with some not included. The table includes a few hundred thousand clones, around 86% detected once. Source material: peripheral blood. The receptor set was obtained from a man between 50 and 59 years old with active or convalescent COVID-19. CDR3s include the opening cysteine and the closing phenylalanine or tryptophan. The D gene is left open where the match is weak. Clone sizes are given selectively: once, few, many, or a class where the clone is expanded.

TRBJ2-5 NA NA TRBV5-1 TGCGCCAGCAGCTTAGCCATCTACCAAGAGACCCAGTACTTC CASSLAIYQETQYF
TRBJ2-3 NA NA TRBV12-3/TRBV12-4 TGTGCCAGCACTCCTCAACCGCCACTCCCGCAGTATTTT CASTPQPPLPQYF
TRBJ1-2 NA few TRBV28 TGTGCCAGCAGCCCGGGAAGCCCTTACTATGGCTACACCTTC CASSPGSPYYGYTF
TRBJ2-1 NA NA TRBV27 TGTGCCAGCAGTTTTACAGAAAGTGAGCAGTTCTTC CASSFTESEQFF
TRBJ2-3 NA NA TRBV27 TGTGCCAGCAGTTTACGGGAACCCGGCGATATACCGTTCACAGATACGCAGTATTTT CASSLREPGDIPFTDTQYF
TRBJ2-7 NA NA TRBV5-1 TGCGCCAGCGGTCTACAGGGAGACTACGAGCAGTACTTC CASGLQGDYEQYF
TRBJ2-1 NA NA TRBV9 TGTGCCAGCAGCGTAGGGGGGGAATACAATGAGCAGTTCTTC CASSVGGEYNEQFF
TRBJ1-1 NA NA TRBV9 TGTGCCAGCAGCGTAGCCCCTGACATCGGTTCCCTTGCAGCTTTCTTT CASSVAPDIGSLAAFF
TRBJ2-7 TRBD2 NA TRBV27 TGTGCCAGCAGCTATGGACTAGCGGGGGCCCGAGACGAGCAGTACTTC CASSYGLAGARDEQYF
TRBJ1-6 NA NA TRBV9 TGTGCCAGCAGCGTAGAGAGCTCCTATAATTCACCCCTCCACTTT CASSVESSYNSPLHF
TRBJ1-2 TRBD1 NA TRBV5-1 TGCGCCAGCAGGTCGGGACAGTCCTATGAGGGCTACACCTTC CASRSGQSYEGYTF
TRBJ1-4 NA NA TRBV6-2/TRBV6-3 TGTGCCAGCAGTTACTCGGTCCCCGGCGGTGAAAAACTGTTTTTT CASSYSVPGGEKLFF
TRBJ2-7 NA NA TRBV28 TGTGCCAGCAGACCCGGGACTGGGGGCTACGAGCAGTACTTC CASRPGTGGYEQYF
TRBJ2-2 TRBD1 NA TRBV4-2 TGTGCCAGCAGCCAAGGACAGGGGACCACCGGGGAGCTGTTTTTT CASSQGQGTTGELFF
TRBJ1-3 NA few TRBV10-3 TGTGCCATCAGAGGGGCATCTGGAAACACCATATATTTT CAIRGASGNTIYF
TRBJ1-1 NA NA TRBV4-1 TGCGCCAGCAGCCAACGAACCTCAGGGAACACTGAAGCTTTCTTT CASSQRTSGNTEAFF
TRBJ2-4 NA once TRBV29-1 TGCAGCGCAGCCGAGGTAGCCAAAAACATTCAGTACTTC CSAAEVAKNIQYF
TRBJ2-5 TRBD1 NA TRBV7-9 TGTGCCAGCAGCCTGGGACAGTTCCAAGAGACCCAGTACTTC CASSLGQFQETQYF
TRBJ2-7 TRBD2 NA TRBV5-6 TGTGCCAGCATCGGGACTAGCGGGGACTACGAGCAGTACTTC CASIGTSGDYEQYF
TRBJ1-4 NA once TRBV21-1 TGTGCCAGCAGCCGACAGGCGGAAACTAATGAAAAACTGTTTTTT CASSRQAETNEKLFF
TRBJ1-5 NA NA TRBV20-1 TGCAGTGCTAGTCGTATCCAGCAGCCCCAGCATTTT CSASRIQQPQHF
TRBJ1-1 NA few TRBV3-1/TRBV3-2 TGTGCCAGCAGTCCCACAGGGATCCTTGAAGCTTTCTTT CASSPTGILEAFF
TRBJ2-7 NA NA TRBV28 TGTGCCAGCAGTTTCTCGACCGGGAACTACGAGCAGTACTTC CASSFSTGNYEQYF
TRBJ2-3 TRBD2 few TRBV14 TGTGCCAGCAGCCGCGGACTAGCGCGAAGCACAGATACGCAGTATTTT CASSRGLARSTDTQYF
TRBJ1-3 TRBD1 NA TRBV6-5 TGTGCCAGCAGTTTCTATCGGACAGGCATATATTTT CASSFYRTGIYF
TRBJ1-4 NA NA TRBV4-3 TGCGCCAGCAGCCAAGAAGGAAAGGGGGAAAAACTGTTTTTT CASSQEGKGEKLFF
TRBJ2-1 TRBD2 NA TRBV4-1 TGCGCCAGCAGCCAACTAATTAGGCTAGCGGGGGTGAGAGGGGGCTCCTACAATGAGCAGTTCTTC CASSQLIRLAGVRGGSYNEQFF
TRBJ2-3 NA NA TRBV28 TGTGCCAGCACTCCCGAATCCAGGGCGTACACAGATACGCAGTATTTT CASTPESRAYTDTQYF
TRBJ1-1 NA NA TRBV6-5 TGTGCCAGCAGTTCCGGACAGAGAATGAACACTGAAGCTTTCTTT CASSSGQRMNTEAFF
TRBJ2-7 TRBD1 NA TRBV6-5 TGTGCCAGCAGTTACTCACAGACAGGGAGCTACGAGCAGTACTTC CASSYSQTGSYEQYF
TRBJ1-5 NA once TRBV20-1 TGCAGTGCTAGTGAACGGACAGTTACTCCTAGGCCCCAGCATTTT CSASERTVTPRPQHF
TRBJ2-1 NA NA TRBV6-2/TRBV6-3 TGTGCCAGCAGTTACGGGGACATATACAATAGGAGGCAGTTCTTC CASSYGDIYNRRQFF
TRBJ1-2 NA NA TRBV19 TGTGCCAGTAGCCCGGTGGACTATGGCTACACCTTC CASSPVDYGYTF
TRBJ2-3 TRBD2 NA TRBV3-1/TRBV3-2 TGTGCCAGCAGCCACGTAGCGGGGGCAGATACGCAGTATTTT CASSHVAGADTQYF
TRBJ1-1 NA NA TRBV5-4 TGTGCCAGCAGCTTGGGTCGGAGGCAGGACACTGAAGCTTTCTTT CASSLGRRQDTEAFF
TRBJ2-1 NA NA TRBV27 TGTGCCAGCAGTCCCCTTGGTGGAGCCTACAATGAGCAGTTCTTC CASSPLGGAYNEQFF
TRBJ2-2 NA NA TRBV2 TGTGCCAGCAGGAAAGCAGGGAACACCGGGGAGCTGTTTTTT CASRKAGNTGELFF
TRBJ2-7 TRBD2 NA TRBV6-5 TGTGCCAGCAGTTCGGGGGGGGCTGGTACCTACGAGCAGTACTTC CASSSGGAGTYEQYF
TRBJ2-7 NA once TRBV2 TGTGCCAGCAGTGAAATCGGGTCTGGCTCCTACGAGCAGTACTTC CASSEIGSGSYEQYF
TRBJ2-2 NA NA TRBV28 TGTGCCAGCAGTTCCGGACAGAACACCGGGGAGCTGTTTTTT CASSSGQNTGELFF